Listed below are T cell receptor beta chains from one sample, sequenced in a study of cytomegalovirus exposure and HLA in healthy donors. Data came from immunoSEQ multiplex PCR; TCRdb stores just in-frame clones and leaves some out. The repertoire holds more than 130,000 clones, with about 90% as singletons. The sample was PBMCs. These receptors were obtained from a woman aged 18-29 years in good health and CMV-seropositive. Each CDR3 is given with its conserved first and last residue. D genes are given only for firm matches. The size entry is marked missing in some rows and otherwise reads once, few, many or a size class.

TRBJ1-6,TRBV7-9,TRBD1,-,TGTGCCAGCAGCTTTGACAGGGGATTCCGAGCGCCCCTCCACTTT,CASSFDRGFRAPLHF
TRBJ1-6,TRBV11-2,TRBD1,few,TGTGCCAGCAGCCCCCGACCGGGACAGGGTCCAAATTCACCCCTCCACTTT,CASSPRPGQGPNSPLHF
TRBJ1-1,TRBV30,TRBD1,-,TGTGCCTGGAGCCTGACAGGGTTGAACACTGAAGCTTTCTTT,CAWSLTGLNTEAFF
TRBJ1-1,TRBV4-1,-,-,TGCGCCAGCAGCCAAGATGTACCTCTACAGGGGAACACTGAAGCTTTCTTT,CASSQDVPLQGNTEAFF
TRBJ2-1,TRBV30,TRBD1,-,TGTGCCTGGGAACGGGACAGGGGGCTCAATGAGCAGTTCTTC,CAWERDRGLNEQFF
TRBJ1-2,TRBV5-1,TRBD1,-,TGCGCCAGCATGACAGGGACAAGTGGCTACACCTTC,CASMTGTSGYTF
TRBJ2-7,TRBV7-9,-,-,TGTGCCAGCAGCTTAGACCAGCGTAACTACGAGCAGTACTTC,CASSLDQRNYEQYF
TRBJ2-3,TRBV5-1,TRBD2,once,TGCGCCAGCAGCCGCGGGAGTGGGGATACGCAGTATTTT,CASSRGSGDTQYF
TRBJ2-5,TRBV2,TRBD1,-,TGTGCCAGCAGTGTCCCGGACAGGGCGTACCAAGAGACCCAGTACTTC,CASSVPDRAYQETQYF
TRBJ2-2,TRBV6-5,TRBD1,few,TGTGCCAGCAGTCCAAGGACAGGGACCGGGGAGCTGTTTTTT,CASSPRTGTGELFF
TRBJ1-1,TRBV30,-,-,TGTGCCTGGAGTGTAGGGGCAGGGTACACTGAAGCTTTCTTT,CAWSVGAGYTEAFF
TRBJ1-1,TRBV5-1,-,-,TGCGCCAGCTCCCGAGGGGAGGACATGAACACTGAAGCTTTCTTT,CASSRGEDMNTEAFF
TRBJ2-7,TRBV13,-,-,TGTGCCAGCAGCTTAGACAAGTCGGGGGACTACGAGCAGTACTTC,CASSLDKSGDYEQYF
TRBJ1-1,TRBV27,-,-,TGTGCCAGCAGTTTGAAGCCTTATAGCGCTGAAGCTTTCTTT,CASSLKPYSAEAFF
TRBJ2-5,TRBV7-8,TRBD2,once,TGTGCCCAACCCCGGAGCGGGGGGGCCCGAGAGACCCAGTACTTC,CAQPRSGGARETQYF
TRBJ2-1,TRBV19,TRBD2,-,TGTGCCAGTAATAGCGGGAGCTCCTACAATGAGCAGTTCTTC,CASNSGSSYNEQFF
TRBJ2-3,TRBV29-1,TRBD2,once,TGCAGCGCCAAGGGACTAGCGCGATCACGAGTGGGCACAGATACGCAGTATTTT,CSAKGLARSRVGTDTQYF
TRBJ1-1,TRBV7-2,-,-,TGTGCCAGCAGCTTCGGGGGAGTCACTGAAGCTTTCTTT,CASSFGGVTEAFF
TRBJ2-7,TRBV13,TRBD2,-,TGTGCCAGCAGCTTTCCTAGCGGGAGTTACGAGCAGTACTTC,CASSFPSGSYEQYF
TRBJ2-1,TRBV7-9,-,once,TGTGCCAGCATGACCCTAGTCAATGAGCAGTTCTTC,CASMTLVNEQFF
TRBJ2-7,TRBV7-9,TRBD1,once,TGTGCCAGCAGCTTAGAGCGGGCAGGGGGCAATTCCTACGAGCAGTACTTC,CASSLERAGGNSYEQYF
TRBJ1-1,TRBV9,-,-,TGTGCCAGCAGCCCACGGGAGGGCGCCATGAACACTGAAGCTTTCTTT,CASSPREGAMNTEAFF